This T cell receptor (beta chain) was documented in a study of spatial heterogeneity in lung cancer. The overall study: Sequence detection consistently recorded a greater number of beta-chain than alpha-chain sequences. Study-wide results and limits: Ubiquitous expanded tumor TCRs were seen in blood more at resection than at follow-up.

As to time point: sample taken at primary tumor resection. The sequenced material consisted of unsorted whole RNA from tumor, nontumor lung or frozen PBMC. Untreated early-stage non-small cell lung cancer patients, around 70 in total, were the donors. This clonotype was counted at least ten times. The antigen remains undetermined. Unique molecular identifiers, one per molecule, were present on every TCR cDNA molecule. Using its own MiXCR run on the 5' RACE reads, TCRdb lists one record per CDR3 protein. The table lists 55,000 to 75,000 distinct CDR3 sequences, approximately 8.9% of them singletons. The V gene lost 2 bases and the J gene lost 10 bases, with 11 bases spanning the gap. This CDR3 contains 12 residues. Germline V gene data show CDR1 as MNHEY and CDR2 as SVGEGT.

The chain joins TRBV6-2 or TRBV6-3 to TRBJ1-1, with D unresolved. The sequence came from a female donor with early-stage non-small cell lung cancer. The source material was PBMCs, sampled at surgery. The CDR3 spells CASSYGGGRAFF. The DNA for the CDR3 is TGTGCCAGCAGTTACGGTGGAGGACGAGCTTTCTTT.